This record covers a single TCR beta chain. The primer mix had 60 Vbeta and 13 Jbeta primers. The method was immunoSEQ multiplex PCR; TCRdb's version includes in-frame clones alone and lacks a portion of them. The sample lists about 130,000 clones, 73% occurring once. Every donor was a healthy person donating bone marrow. The data were obtained in a study of cytomegalovirus exposure and HLA in healthy donors. V lost 4 bases to trimming and J lost 6 bases; unmatched junction nucleotides: 5. CDR3 length: 14 amino acids. CDR1 is SGHVS and CDR2 is FNYEAQ in the germline V gene. This rearrangement joins TRBV7-6 to TRBJ2-2, with 7 positions matching TRBD1. The specimen sequenced was PBMCs. The sequence derives from a middle-aged woman in good health and CMV-seropositive. The CDR3 is CASSSYRGPGELFF. Here the CDR3 DNA reads TGTGCCAGCAGCTCGTACAGGGGTCCCGGGGAGCTGTTTTTT.